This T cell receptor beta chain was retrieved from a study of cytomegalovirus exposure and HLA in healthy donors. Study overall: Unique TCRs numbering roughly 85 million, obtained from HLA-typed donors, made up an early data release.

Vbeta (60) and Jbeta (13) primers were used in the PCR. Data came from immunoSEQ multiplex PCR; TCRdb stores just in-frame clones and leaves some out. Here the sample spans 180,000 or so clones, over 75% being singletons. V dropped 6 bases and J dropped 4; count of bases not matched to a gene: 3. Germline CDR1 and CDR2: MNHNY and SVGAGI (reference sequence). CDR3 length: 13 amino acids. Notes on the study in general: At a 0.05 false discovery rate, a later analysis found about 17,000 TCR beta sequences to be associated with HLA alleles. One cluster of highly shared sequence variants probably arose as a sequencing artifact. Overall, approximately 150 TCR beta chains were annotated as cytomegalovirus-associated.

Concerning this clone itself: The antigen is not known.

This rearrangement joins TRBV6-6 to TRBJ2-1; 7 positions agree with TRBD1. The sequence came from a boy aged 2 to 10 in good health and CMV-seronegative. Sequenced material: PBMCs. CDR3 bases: TGTGCCAGCAGGCAGACAGGGTACAATGAGCAGTTCTTC. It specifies CASRQTGYNEQFF.